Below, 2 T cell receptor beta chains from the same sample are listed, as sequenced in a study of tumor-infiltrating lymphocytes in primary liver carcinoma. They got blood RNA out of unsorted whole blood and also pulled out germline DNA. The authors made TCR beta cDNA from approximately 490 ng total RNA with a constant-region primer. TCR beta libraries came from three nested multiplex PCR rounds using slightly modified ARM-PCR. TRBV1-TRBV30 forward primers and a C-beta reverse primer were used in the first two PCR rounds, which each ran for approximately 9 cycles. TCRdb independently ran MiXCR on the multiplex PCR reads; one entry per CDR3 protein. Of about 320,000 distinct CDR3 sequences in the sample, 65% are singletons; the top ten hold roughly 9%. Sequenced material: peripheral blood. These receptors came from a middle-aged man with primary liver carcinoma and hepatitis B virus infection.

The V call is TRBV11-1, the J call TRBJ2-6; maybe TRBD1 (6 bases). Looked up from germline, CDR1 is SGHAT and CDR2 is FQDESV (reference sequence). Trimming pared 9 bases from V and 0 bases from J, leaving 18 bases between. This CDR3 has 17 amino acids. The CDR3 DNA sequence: TGTGCCAGAAGCCCGCGTCAGGGGCTCTCTGGGGCCAACGTCCTGACTTTC. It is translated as CARSPRQGLSGANVLTF.

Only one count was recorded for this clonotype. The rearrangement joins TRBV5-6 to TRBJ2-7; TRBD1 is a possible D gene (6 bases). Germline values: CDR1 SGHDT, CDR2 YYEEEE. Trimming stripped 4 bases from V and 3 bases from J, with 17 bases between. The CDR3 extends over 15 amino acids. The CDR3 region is CASSDRGTWFYEQYF. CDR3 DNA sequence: TGTGCCAGCAGCGACCGTGGGACATGGTTCTACGAGCAGTACTTC.